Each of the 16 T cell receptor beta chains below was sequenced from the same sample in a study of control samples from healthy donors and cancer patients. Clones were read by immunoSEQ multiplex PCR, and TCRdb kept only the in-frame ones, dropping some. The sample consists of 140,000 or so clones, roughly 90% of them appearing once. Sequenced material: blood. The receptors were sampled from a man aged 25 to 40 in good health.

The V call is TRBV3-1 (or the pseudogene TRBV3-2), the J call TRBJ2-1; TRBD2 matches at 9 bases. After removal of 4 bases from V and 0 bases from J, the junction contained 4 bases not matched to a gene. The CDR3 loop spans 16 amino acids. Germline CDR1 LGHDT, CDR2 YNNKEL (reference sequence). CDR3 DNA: TGTGCCAGCAGCCCCCGACTAGCGGACTCCTACAATGAGCAGTTCTTC. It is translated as CASSPRLADSYNEQFF.

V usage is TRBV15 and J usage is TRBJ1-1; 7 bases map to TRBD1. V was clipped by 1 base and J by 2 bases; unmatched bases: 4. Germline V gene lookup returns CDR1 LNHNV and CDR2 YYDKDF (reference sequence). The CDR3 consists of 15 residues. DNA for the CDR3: TGTGCCACCAGCAGAGGGGACAGAGCAAACACTGAAGCTTTCTTT. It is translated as CATSRGDRANTEAFF. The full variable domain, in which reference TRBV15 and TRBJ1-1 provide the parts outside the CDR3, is DAMVIQNPRYQVTQFGKPVTLSCSQTLNHNVMYWYQQKSSQAPKLLFHYYDKDFNNEADTPDNFQSRRPNTSFCFLDIRSPGLGDTAMYLCATSRGDRANTEAFFGQGTRLTVV.

CDR3 in amino acids: CASRPTGPLKYEQYF. The CDR3 nucleotides are TGTGCAAGTCGCCCCACGGGACCTTTGAAATACGAGCAGTACTTC. The V gene is TRBV12-2, the J gene TRBJ2-7. TRBV12-2 is flagged as a pseudogene. The CDR3 has 15 amino acids.

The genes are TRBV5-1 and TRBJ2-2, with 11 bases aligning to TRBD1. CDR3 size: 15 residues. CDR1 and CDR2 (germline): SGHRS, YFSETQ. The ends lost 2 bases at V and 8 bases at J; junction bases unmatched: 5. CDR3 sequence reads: CASSFWTGGAGELFF. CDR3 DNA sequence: TGCGCCAGCAGCTTCTGGACAGGGGGCGCGGGGGAGCTGTTTTTT.

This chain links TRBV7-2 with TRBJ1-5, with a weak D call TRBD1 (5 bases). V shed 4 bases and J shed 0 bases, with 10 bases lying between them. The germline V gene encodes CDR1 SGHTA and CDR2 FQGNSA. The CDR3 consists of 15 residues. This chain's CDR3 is CASSSGPYSNQPQHF. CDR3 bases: TGTGCCAGCAGCTCGGGACCATATAGCAATCAGCCCCAGCATTTT.

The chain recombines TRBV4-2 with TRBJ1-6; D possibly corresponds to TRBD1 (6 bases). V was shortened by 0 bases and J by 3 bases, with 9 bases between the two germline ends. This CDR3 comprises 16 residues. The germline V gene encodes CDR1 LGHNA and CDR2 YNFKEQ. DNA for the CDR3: TGTGCCAGCAGCCAAGATCAGGGGCTCTATAATTCACCCCTCCACTTT. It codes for CASSQDQGLYNSPLHF.

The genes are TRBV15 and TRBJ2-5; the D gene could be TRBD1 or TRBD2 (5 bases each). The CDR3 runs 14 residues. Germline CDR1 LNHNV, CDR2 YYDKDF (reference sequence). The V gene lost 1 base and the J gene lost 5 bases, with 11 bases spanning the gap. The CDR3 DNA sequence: TGTGCCACCAGCAGAGGGGGGAACCGGGAGACCCAGTACTTC. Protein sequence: CATSRGGNRETQYF.

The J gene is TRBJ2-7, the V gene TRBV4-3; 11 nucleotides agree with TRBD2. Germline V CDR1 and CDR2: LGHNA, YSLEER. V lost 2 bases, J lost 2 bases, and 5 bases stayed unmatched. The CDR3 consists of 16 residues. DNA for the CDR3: TGCGCCAGCAGCCAAACTAGCGGGAGTGGGGCCTACGAGCAGTACTTC. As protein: CASSQTSGSGAYEQYF.

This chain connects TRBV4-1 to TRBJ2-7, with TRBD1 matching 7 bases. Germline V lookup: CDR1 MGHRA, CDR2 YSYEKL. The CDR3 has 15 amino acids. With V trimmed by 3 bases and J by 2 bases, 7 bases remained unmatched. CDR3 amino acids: CASSHRQGSAYEQYF. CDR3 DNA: TGCGCCAGCAGCCATCGACAGGGATCCGCCTACGAGCAGTACTTC.

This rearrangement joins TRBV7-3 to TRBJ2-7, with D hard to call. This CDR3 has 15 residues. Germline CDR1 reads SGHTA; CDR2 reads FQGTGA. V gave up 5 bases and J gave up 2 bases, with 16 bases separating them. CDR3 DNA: TGTGCCAGCAGCCCGGATGGAGCCACCCCCTACGAGCAGTACTTC. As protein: CASSPDGATPYEQYF.

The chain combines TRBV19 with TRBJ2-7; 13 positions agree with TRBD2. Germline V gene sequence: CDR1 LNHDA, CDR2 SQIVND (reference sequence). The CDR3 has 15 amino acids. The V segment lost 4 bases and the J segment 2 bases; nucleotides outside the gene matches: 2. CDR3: CASSTGLAGTYEQYF. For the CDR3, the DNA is TGTGCCAGTAGTACGGGACTAGCGGGGACCTACGAGCAGTACTTC. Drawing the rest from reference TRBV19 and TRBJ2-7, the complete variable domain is DGGITQSPKYLFRKEGQNVTLSCEQNLNHDAMYWYRQDPGQGLRLIYYSQIVNDFQKGDIAEGYSVSREKKESFPLTVTSAQKNPTAFYLCASSTGLAGTYEQYFGPGTRLTVT.

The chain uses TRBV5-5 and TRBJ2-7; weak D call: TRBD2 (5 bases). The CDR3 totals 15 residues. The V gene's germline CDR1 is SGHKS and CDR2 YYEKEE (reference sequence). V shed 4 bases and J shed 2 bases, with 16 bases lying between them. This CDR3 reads CASSGWGKGAYEQYF. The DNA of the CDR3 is TGTGCCAGCAGCGGCTGGGGTAAGGGAGCCTACGAGCAGTACTTC. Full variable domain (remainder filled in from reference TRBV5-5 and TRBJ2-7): DAGVTQSPTHLIKTRGQQVTLRCSPISGHKSVSWYQQVLGQGPQFIFQYYEKEERGRGNFPDRFSARQFPNYSSELNVNALLLGDSALYLCASSGWGKGAYEQYFGPGTRLTVT.

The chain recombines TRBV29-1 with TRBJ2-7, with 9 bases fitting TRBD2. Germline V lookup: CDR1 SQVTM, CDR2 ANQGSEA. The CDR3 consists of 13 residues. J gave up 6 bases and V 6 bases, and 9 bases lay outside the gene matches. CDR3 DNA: TGCAGCGTGACGGCGGGAGGGCTTCGCGAGCAGTACTTC. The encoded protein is CSVTAGGLREQYF.

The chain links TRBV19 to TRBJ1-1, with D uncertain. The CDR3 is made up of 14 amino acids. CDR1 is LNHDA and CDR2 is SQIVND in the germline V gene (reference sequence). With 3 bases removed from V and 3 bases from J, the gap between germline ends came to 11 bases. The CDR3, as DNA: TGTGCCAGTAGTATTAGGTCTGGGGACACTGAAGCTTTCTTT. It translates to CASSIRSGDTEAFF.

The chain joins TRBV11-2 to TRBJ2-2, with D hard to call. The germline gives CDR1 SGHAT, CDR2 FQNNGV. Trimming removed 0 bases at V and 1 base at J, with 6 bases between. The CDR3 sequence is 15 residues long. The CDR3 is CASSLEGLNTGELFF. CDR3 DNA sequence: TGTGCCAGCAGCTTAGAAGGGTTGAACACCGGGGAGCTGTTTTTT.

CDR3: CALDRGNQPQHF. DNA of the CDR3: TGTGCATTGGACAGGGGGAATCAGCCCCAGCATTTT. The chain carries TRBV30 and TRBJ1-5; 10 bases line up with TRBD1. The CDR3 loop spans 12 amino acids. Germline lookup yields CDR1 GTSNPN and CDR2 SVGIG (reference sequence).